This TCR beta chain comes out of a study of T-cell memory formation after mild COVID-19. This clonotype was seen a few times. Between the trimmed V and J ends, which lost 1 base and 1 base, there was a span of 11 bases. Per germline, CDR1 SGDLS and CDR2 YYNGEE. This CDR3 contains 16 residues. TCRdb used MiXCR to reprocess the 5' RACE reads, holding one entry per CDR3 protein. The sample lists around 340,000 distinct CDR3 sequences; over 13% were seen once. The sequenced sample was PBMCs or a T cell subset sorted from them (not recorded which). The chain uses TRBV9 and TRBJ2-2, with D possibly TRBD2 on 7 matching bases. This receptor was identified in a man aged 18 to 29 who had mild COVID-19 (a few samples of this study predate the infection). Cell type and time point are not known. In DNA form, the CDR3 reads TGTGCCAGCAGCGTAAGGGGGGGCCTGAACACCGGGGAGCTGTTTTTT. Residues: CASSVRGGLNTGELFF. Using reference TRBV9 and TRBJ2-2 for the parts outside the CDR3, the full variable domain is DSGVTQTPKHLITATGQRVTLRCSPRSGDLSVYWYQQSLDQGLQFLIQYYNGEERAKGNILERFSAQQFPDLHSELNLSSLELGDSALYFCASSVRGGLNTGELFFGEGSRLTVL.